Following are 28 T cell receptor beta chains from one sample sequenced in a study of blood T cell repertoires in COVID-19. TCRdb's copy holds only in-frame clones and misses some; the assay was immunoSEQ multiplex PCR. The sample includes 25,000 to 35,000 clones, approximately 80% seen only once; the top ten take about 25%. Material for sequencing was peripheral blood. Receptors were obtained from a man aged 65-85 years with active COVID-19.

J is TRBJ1-6 and V is TRBV6-1; D is unclear. CDR3 length: 15 residues. Trimming removed 3 bases from V and 7 bases from J, with 13 bases in between. Germline loops: CDR1 MNHNS, CDR2 SASEGT. Here the CDR3 reads CASSETMSGNSPLHF. In nucleotides, the CDR3 is TGTGCCAGCAGTGAGACGATGTCCGGGAATTCACCCCTCCACTTT.

V and J are TRBV3-1 (or the pseudogene TRBV3-2) and TRBJ2-1; 7 nucleotides line up with TRBD1. There are 15 residues in the CDR3. Germline V gene data show CDR1 as LGHDT and CDR2 as YNNKEL (reference sequence). V dropped 0 bases and J dropped 9; count of bases not matched to a gene: 8. The DNA for the CDR3 is TGTGCCAGCAGCCAAGAAGCCAACGGGGACAGTGAGCAGTTCTTC. Translating it yields CASSQEANGDSEQFF.

The chain couples TRBV4-1 to TRBJ1-2; the match to TRBD1 covers 10 bases. The V gene end was trimmed by 2 bases and the J gene end by 3 bases; junction bases not matched to a gene: 9. Germline lookup yields CDR1 MGHRA and CDR2 YSYEKL. This CDR3 spans 17 amino acids. CDR3 loop: CASSQKGTGTGDYGYTF. The CDR3 DNA reads TGCGCCAGCAGCCAAAAGGGAACCGGGACAGGGGACTATGGCTACACCTTC.

The DNA for the CDR3 is TGTGCCAGCAGCTCGTCCGGGGGAGGGATGAACACTGAAGCTTTCTTT. As protein: CASSSSGGGMNTEAFF. This chain connects TRBV7-8 to TRBJ1-1, with D perhaps matching TRBD1 (5 bases). Germline V gene sequence: CDR1 SGHVS, CDR2 FQNEAQ. This CDR3 is built from 16 residues. The V end lost 4 bases, the J end lost 0 bases, and 15 bases lay between the germline ends. The full variable domain, rest sourced from reference TRBV7-8 and TRBJ1-1, is GAGVSQSPRYKVAKRGQDVALRCDPISGHVSLFWYQQALGQGPEFLTYFQNEAQLDKSGLPSDRFFAERPEGSVSTLKIQRTQQEDSAVYLCASSSSGGGMNTEAFFGQGTRLTVV.

V gene TRBV28 combines with J gene TRBJ2-3, with a weak D call TRBD2 (5 bases). V lost 6 bases and J lost 6, with 13 bases in between. This CDR3 comprises 13 residues. Germline CDR1 is MDHEN and CDR2 is SYDVKM. CDR3 region: CASSGVEGDTQYF. CDR3 nucleotide sequence: TGTGCCAGCAGCGGGGTAGAAGGGGATACGCAGTATTTT.

This sequence joins TRBV5-1 and TRBJ2-5, with TRBD1 matching over 11 bases. The junction had 7 bases not matched to a gene; V was cut back by 4 bases and J by 2 bases. Per germline, CDR1 SGHRS and CDR2 YFSETQ. The CDR3 length is 16 residues. The CDR3 region has the DNA TGCGCCAGCAGCCCGGGGACAGGGGGAGGGCAAGAGACCCAGTACTTC. Encoded protein: CASSPGTGGGQETQYF.

The count of this clone is one. The V call is TRBV6-6, the J call TRBJ1-1, with D perhaps matching TRBD1 (6 bases). The CDR3 length is 12 residues. Germline-derived CDR1 and CDR2 are MNHNY and SVGAGI (reference sequence). V was clipped by 11 bases and J by 1 base, with 11 bases between them. DNA of the CDR3: TGTGCCGGCGGACAGACGAACACTGAAGCTTTCTTT. Translating it yields CAGGQTNTEAFF.

This clone was detected once. V gene TRBV2 combines with J gene TRBJ2-6; D is ambiguous. The CDR3 is 14 amino acids. Germline V gene data show CDR1 as SNHLY and CDR2 as FYNNEI. V was trimmed by 7 bases and J by 1 base, leaving 8 bases between them. The CDR3 DNA is TGTGCCAGCACGGTGTGGTCTGGGGCCAACGTCCTGACTTTC. This translates into CASTVWSGANVLTF.

The chain is built from TRBV15 and TRBJ2-7, with 7 bases identical to TRBD2. In germline, CDR1 is LNHNV, CDR2 YYDKDF (reference sequence). The CDR3 totals 14 residues. Trimming cost V 3 bases and J 6 bases; bases outside gene matches: 8. The CDR3 protein is CATSRSTSYSEQYF. CDR3 bases: TGTGCCACCAGCAGGTCGACTAGCTACAGCGAGCAGTACTTC.

The chain links TRBV18 to TRBJ1-1; the D gene is possibly TRBD1 (6 bases). CDR3 length: 16 residues. V was cut by 0 bases and J by 1 base, with 12 bases left in between. Germline CDR1 is KGHSH and CDR2 is LQKENI. CDR3 coding DNA: TGTGCCAGCTCACCACCGGGCGGGGGCGAGAACACTGAAGCTTTCTTT. Residues: CASSPPGGGENTEAFF. Using reference TRBV18 and TRBJ1-1 for the parts outside the CDR3, the full variable domain is NAGVMQNPRHLVRRRGQEARLRCSPMKGHSHVYWYRQLPEEGLKFMVYLQKENIIDESGMPKERFSAEFPKEGPSILRIQQVVRGDSAAYFCASSPPGGGENTEAFFGQGTRLTVV.

The chain carries TRBV19 and TRBJ1-5; 8 positions agree with TRBD1. CDR1 and CDR2 from the germline V gene are LNHDA and SQIVND (reference sequence). This CDR3 has 16 amino acids. The J segment lost 7 bases and the V segment lost 5 bases, leaving 13 bases of the junction unmatched. CDR3 DNA: TGTGCCAGTAGTTTTCCGACAGGGGACCCGGGGCAGCCCCAGCATTTT. Its protein product is CASSFPTGDPGQPQHF.

This clone occurred once. V and J are TRBV5-5 and TRBJ1-1; no reliable D call. V was cut by 1 base and J by 2 bases, with 9 bases left in between. This CDR3 has 14 amino acids. CDR1 and CDR2 (germline): SGHKS, YYEKEE (reference sequence). The CDR3 DNA sequence: TGTGCCAGCAGCTTGTTCCAGATTAACACTGAAGCTTTCTTT. Protein product: CASSLFQINTEAFF.

The V call is TRBV27, the J call TRBJ1-4, with TRBD1 matching 8 bases. Germline CDR1 reads MNHEY; CDR2 reads SMNVEV (reference sequence). J lost 8 bases, V lost 8 bases, and 13 bases had no gene match. The CDR3 length is 15 residues. The CDR3 bases are TGTGCCAGCGGATACGCAGGGGGCGGTCGGGAAAAACTGTTTTTT. Residues: CASGYAGGGREKLFF.

The CDR3, as DNA: TGTGCTAGTGGTTTGGTAGTAGGGAGTTCGGTTGGGGCTTTCTTT. Translated, it gives CASGLVVGSSVGAFF. The chain uses TRBV12-5 and TRBJ1-1; D ambiguous. There are 15 residues in the CDR3. V was trimmed by 0 bases and J by 11 bases, leaving 19 bases between them. CDR1 is LGHNT and CDR2 is FRNRAP in the germline V gene.

V usage is TRBV6-5 and J usage is TRBJ2-1; unclear D gene. Trimming left V 3 bases short and J 5 bases short, with 8 bases between. Looked up from germline, CDR1 is MNHEY and CDR2 is SVGAGI. This CDR3 contains 13 residues. CDR3 bases: TGTGCCAGCAGTTATGGAGATAACAATGAGCAGTTCTTC. Translated: CASSYGDNNEQFF.

The chain uses TRBV30 and TRBJ1-5, with TRBD1 matching 9 bases. Germline loops: CDR1 GTSNPN, CDR2 SVGIG (reference sequence). The CDR3 extends over 13 amino acids. V shed 7 bases, J shed 3 bases, and the junction held 4 bases outside the gene matches. In DNA form, the CDR3 reads TGTGCCTACAGGGGGCAGAACAATCAGCCCCAGCATTTT. Its protein is CAYRGQNNQPQHF.

The chain has TRBV5-1 and TRBJ2-2; 8 bases are shared with TRBD1. V dropped 0 bases and J dropped 5; count of bases not matched to a gene: 6. Germline V CDR1 and CDR2: SGHRS, YFSETQ. The CDR3 extends over 16 amino acids. In nucleotides, the CDR3 is TGCGCCAGCAGCTTGGCGCCAGGGGGCACGACCGGGGAGCTGTTTTTT. Protein sequence: CASSLAPGGTTGELFF.

There are a few counts of this clone. V usage is TRBV6-2 or TRBV6-3 and J usage is TRBJ1-2; 9 bases agree with TRBD1. The CDR3 extends over 14 amino acids. The germline V gene encodes CDR1 MNHEY and CDR2 SVGEGT. The ends lost 0 bases at V and 8 bases at J; junction bases unmatched: 4. CDR3 sequence: CASSYSGQGVGYTF. The CDR3 nucleotides are TGTGCCAGCAGTTACTCGGGACAGGGTGTCGGCTACACCTTC.

The chain employs TRBV11-2 and TRBJ2-1; 7 bases line up with TRBD2. The length of the CDR3 is 15 residues. Germline lookup yields CDR1 SGHAT and CDR2 FQNNGV. With V trimmed by 3 bases and J by 6 bases, 8 bases remained unmatched. CDR3 DNA: TGTGCCAGCAGCTTGTCGGGGAGGGGCTCCAATGAGCAGTTCTTC. Protein sequence: CASSLSGRGSNEQFF. Based on the CDR3 plus reference TRBV11-2 and TRBJ2-1, the full variable domain is EAGVAQSPRYKIIEKRQSVAFWCNPISGHATLYWYQQILGQGPKLLIQFQNNGVVDDSQLPKDRFSAERLKGVDSTLKIQPAKLEDSAVYLCASSLSGRGSNEQFFGPGTRLTVL.

This sequence joins TRBV19 and TRBJ2-2; D gene ambiguous. Germline assignment: CDR1 LNHDA and CDR2 SQIVND (reference sequence). This CDR3 has 13 residues. V was clipped by 3 bases and J by 5 bases, with 7 bases between them. CDR3 nucleotide sequence: TGTGCCAGTAGTATTTTGGCTACCGGGGAGCTGTTTTTT. Encoded protein: CASSILATGELFF.

This clone has just one count. One end of the junction does not line up with germline, which may come from a read error. This chain links TRBV7-2 with TRBJ1-2; 8 nucleotides agree with TRBD1. The CDR3 spans 14 residues. Germline CDR1 and CDR2: SGHTA and FQGNSA. In nucleotides, the CDR3 is TGTGCCAGCAGCCCGTCAAGTGGACAGGGACTCAGCCCCTTC. This gives the protein CASSPSSGQGLSPF.

The table lists this clone with a count of one. The chain couples TRBV7-2 to TRBJ2-5, with D tentatively TRBD1 (5 bases). The V and J ends lost 1 base and 5 bases respectively, with 17 bases between them. The germline V gene has CDR1 SGHTA and CDR2 FQGNSA. The CDR3 extends over 16 amino acids. Here the CDR3 reads CASSLVFTGSLETQYF. Written as DNA, the CDR3 is TGTGCCAGCAGCTTAGTCTTCACAGGAAGTTTGGAGACCCAGTACTTC.

On this clone: The sample carries other DNA sequences with the same CDR3. The V call is TRBV19, the J call TRBJ1-2, with D uncertain. CDR3 size: 12 residues. The germline V and J ends were trimmed by 7 bases and 1 base, with 7 bases remaining between them. CDR1 and CDR2 (germline): LNHDA, SQIVND (reference sequence). The CDR3 DNA reads TGTGCCAGTAATTACGGTAACTATGGCTACACCTTC. Protein sequence: CASNYGNYGYTF.

The chain links TRBV29-1 to TRBJ2-1, with 14 bases fitting TRBD2. The CDR3 runs 15 residues. V shed 7 bases, J shed 6 bases, and the junction held 8 bases outside the gene matches. Per the germline V gene, CDR1 is SQVTM and CDR2 is ANQGSEA. CDR3 sequence reads: CSASRLAGGPNEQFF. The DNA for the CDR3 is TGCAGCGCATCAAGACTAGCGGGAGGGCCCAATGAGCAGTTCTTC.

V usage is TRBV5-1 and J usage is TRBJ2-1; 12 bases are shared with TRBD1. The CDR3 loop spans 15 amino acids. Per the germline V gene, CDR1 is SGHRS and CDR2 is YFSETQ. Trimming removed 4 bases from V and 8 bases from J; junction bases left unmatched: 7. The CDR3, as DNA: TGCGCCAGCAGCGGGGGACAGGGGGCGGTCGATGAGCAGTTCTTC. It yields the protein CASSGGQGAVDEQFF. Together with reference TRBV5-1 and TRBJ2-1, the CDR3 gives the full variable domain: KAGVTQTPRYLIKTRGQQVTLSCSPISGHRSVSWYQQTPGQGLQFLFEYFSETQRNKGNFPGRFSGRQFSNSRSEMNVSTLELGDSALYLCASSGGQGAVDEQFFGPGTRLTVL.

V is TRBV28 and J is TRBJ2-7; 8 bases align to TRBD2. The CDR3 has 12 amino acids. V dropped 4 bases and J dropped 6; count of bases not matched to a gene: 2. Germline V gene lookup returns CDR1 MDHEN and CDR2 SYDVKM. The CDR3 DNA sequence: TGTGCCAGCAGTTCCGGGACTAGCGAGCAGTACTTC. Its translation: CASSSGTSEQYF.

This rearrangement joins TRBV10-3 to TRBJ1-1, with D possibly TRBD1 on 5 matching bases. Germline V gene lookup returns CDR1 ENHRY and CDR2 SYGVKD. The V and J ends lost 2 bases and 5 bases respectively, with 12 bases between them. CDR3 length: 14 residues. CDR3 DNA sequence: TGTGCCATCAGTGAGCTCGGAGGGGTAACTGAAGCTTTCTTT. Its translation is CAISELGGVTEAFF.

The CDR3 is CASSQGVGTQGKLFF. The CDR3, as DNA: TGTGCCAGCAGCCAAGGAGTTGGAACACAGGGAAAACTGTTTTTT. The gene calls are TRBV3-1 (or the pseudogene TRBV3-2) and TRBJ1-4; D might be TRBD1 (6 bases). The CDR3 runs 15 residues. V dropped 1 base and J dropped 10 bases, with 16 bases sitting between them. Per germline, CDR1 LGHDT and CDR2 YNNKEL (reference sequence).